The 20 T cell receptor beta chains below come from one sample, sequenced in a study of T cells in Graves' hyperthyroidism and ophthalmopathy. From RNA transcripts, TCR beta CDR3 regions were amplified. HTBI primers were the set used in a first-round RT-PCR of the TCR CDR3. TCRdb ran MiXCR on the multiplex PCR reads and lists one entry per CDR3 protein. Of 600,000 or so distinct CDR3 sequences in the sample, 40% to 55% were seen once. Sequenced sample: peripheral blood or thyroid tissue (not recorded which). The receptors were gathered from a woman aged 18-29 years with Graves' hyperthyroidism.

Of note for this clonotype: This is likely a read error, given that the CDR3 carries no conserved phenylalanine or tryptophan at its end. V gene TRBV15 combines with J gene TRBJ1-1; the match to TRBD1 covers 7 bases. With 1 base clipped from V and 4 bases from J, the junction kept 3 bases outside the gene matches. The CDR3 totals 14 residues. CDR1 and CDR2 (germline): LNHNV, YYDKDF (reference sequence). CDR3 in DNA: TGTGCCACCAGCAGAGCCGCAGGGGGCACTGAAGCTTTCCTT. This gives the protein CATSRAAGGTEAFL.

The chain combines TRBV20-1 with TRBJ2-7; D gene ambiguous. Trimming removed 8 bases at V and 0 bases at J, with 14 bases between. The CDR3 is 13 residues long. Germline values: CDR1 DFQATT, CDR2 SNEGSKA (reference sequence). The CDR3 region is CSWAALSSYEQYF. Written as DNA, the CDR3 is TGCAGTTGGGCAGCGCTTAGCTCCTACGAGCAGTACTTC.

V is TRBV25-1 and J is TRBJ2-1; 7 bases fit TRBD2. Losses at the gene ends were 9 bases for V and 9 bases for J; bases not matched to a gene: 14. This CDR3 has 14 residues. Germline-derived CDR1 and CDR2 are MGHDK and SYGVNS. The CDR3 is CASSVGGGYAEQFF. The CDR3 bases are TGTGCCAGTAGCGTAGGCGGGGGATACGCTGAGCAGTTCTTC.

This chain joins TRBV11-2 and TRBJ1-5, with TRBD1 matching over 9 bases. The trim removed 5 bases at V and 8 bases at J, leaving 19 bases unmatched. There are 18 residues in the CDR3. Germline V gene sequence: CDR1 SGHAT, CDR2 FQNNGV. CDR3 coding DNA: TGTGCCAGCAGCGTCGCCGGGACACAGGGGGCCGCAAAGGAGCCCCAGCATTTT. Residues: CASSVAGTQGAAKEPQHF.

The V call is TRBV9, the J call TRBJ2-2, with D perhaps TRBD1 (6 bases). This CDR3 comprises 15 residues. V lost 4 bases to trimming and J lost 10 bases, with 20 bases between them. Germline CDR1 reads SGDLS; CDR2 reads YYNGEE. CDR3 amino acids: CASSPTGTLTKELFF. The CDR3 region has the DNA TGTGCCAGCAGCCCTACCGGGACATTGACGAAGGAGCTGTTTTTT. Drawing the rest from reference TRBV9 and TRBJ2-2, the complete variable domain is DSGVTQTPKHLITATGQRVTLRCSPRSGDLSVYWYQQSLDQGLQFLIQYYNGEERAKGNILERFSAQQFPDLHSELNLSSLELGDSALYFCASSPTGTLTKELFFGEGSRLTVL.

The chain joins TRBV7-7 to TRBJ2-7, with 8 bases matching TRBD1. Germline CDR1 reads SSHAT; CDR2 reads FNYEAQ (reference sequence). J was trimmed by 12 bases and V by 5 bases; bases with no gene match: 12. The CDR3 loop spans 13 amino acids. The CDR3 loop is CASSPSGQGALYF. The CDR3 region has the DNA TGTGCCAGCAGCCCCTCTGGACAGGGCGCGCTGTACTTC.

A note on this clonotype: Mismatch with germline at one junction end may stem from a read error. CDR3 sequence (DNA): TGTGCCAGCAGTGAAGAATTCTGGGGGGCAATCACTGAAGCTTTCTTT. Translation gives CASSEEFWGAITEAFF. The chain joins TRBV10-3 to TRBJ1-1; tentative D call: TRBD1 (6 bases). The CDR3 is 16 amino acids. Germline CDR1 and CDR2: ENHRY and SYGVKD.

The chain carries TRBV24-1 and TRBJ2-5, with 14 nucleotides matching TRBD2. V trimming: 2 bases; J trimming: 2 bases; junction bases outside the gene matches: 0. The CDR3 consists of 16 residues. Per the germline V gene, CDR1 is KGHDR and CDR2 is SFDVKD. CDR3 in amino acids: CATSDWTSGRQETQYF. CDR3 bases: TGTGCCACCAGTGATTGGACTAGCGGGAGGCAAGAGACCCAGTACTTC.

The rearrangement uses TRBV24-1 and TRBJ2-6, with D maybe TRBD1 (6 bases). The germline CDR1 and CDR2 sequences are KGHDR and SFDVKD. The CDR3 has 16 amino acids. V was trimmed by 4 bases and J by 2 bases, leaving 11 bases between them. As DNA, the CDR3 is TGTGCCACCAGTGACCCGACAGGACCTGGGGCCAACGTCCTGACTTTC. Translation: CATSDPTGPGANVLTF.

This sequence joins TRBV20-1 and TRBJ2-7, with 12 positions matching TRBD2. The germline gives CDR1 DFQATT, CDR2 SNEGSKA (reference sequence). CDR3 length equals 18 residues. With 0 bases clipped from V and 1 base from J, the junction kept 10 bases outside the gene matches. The chain's CDR3 is CSARDRLAGGPESYEQYF. DNA for the CDR3: TGCAGTGCTAGAGATCGCCTAGCGGGAGGGCCTGAGTCCTACGAGCAGTACTTC.

The chain recombines TRBV20-1 with TRBJ2-6; 8 nucleotides match TRBD1. The V segment lost 6 bases and the J segment 2 bases; nucleotides outside the gene matches: 12. This CDR3 has 17 amino acids. Per the germline V gene, CDR1 is DFQATT and CDR2 is SNEGSKA (reference sequence). Written as DNA, the CDR3 is TGCAGTGCGGATACCGGGACAGGCTCAACTGGGGCCAACGTCCTGACTTTC. Translated, it gives CSADTGTGSTGANVLTF.

This rearrangement joins TRBV7-3 to TRBJ2-2, with TRBD1 matching 8 bases. Looked up from germline, CDR1 is SGHTA and CDR2 is FQGTGA. V trimming: 5 bases; J trimming: 5 bases; junction bases outside the gene matches: 7. The CDR3 consists of 15 residues. The CDR3 spells CASSPQGGVTGELFF. CDR3 bases: TGTGCCAGCAGCCCACAGGGGGGAGTTACCGGGGAGCTGTTTTTT.

The genes are TRBV7-3 and TRBJ2-7; TRBD2 matches 12 bases. The V segment lost 10 bases and the J segment 3 bases; nucleotides outside the gene matches: 16. The CDR3 has 17 residues. Germline-derived CDR1 and CDR2 are SGHTA and FQGTGA. The CDR3 nucleotides read TGTGCCACCAGTGACCACGGACTAGCGGGGTCCGGCTACGAGCAGTACTTC. It codes for CATSDHGLAGSGYEQYF.

The CDR3 coding sequence is TGTGCCAGCAGCACCAGCGGACACGGACGCTCTGGGGCCAACGTCCTGACTTTC. Encoded protein: CASSTSGHGRSGANVLTF. The V and J genes are TRBV7-3 and TRBJ2-6; either TRBD1 or TRBD2 may fit D (5 bases each). Trimming stripped 5 bases from V and 0 bases from J, with 17 bases between. From germline, CDR1 is SGHTA and CDR2 FQGTGA. The CDR3 has 18 residues.

The V gene is TRBV2, the J gene TRBJ1-1; D is possibly TRBD1 (5 bases). Germline V CDR1 and CDR2: SNHLY, FYNNEI. The CDR3 spans 14 residues. Trimming removed 11 bases from V and 6 bases from J, with 22 bases in between. CDR3 sequence reads: CAQEGPRSSPEAFF. The CDR3 region has the DNA TGTGCCCAGGAGGGGCCGCGATCTTCTCCTGAAGCTTTCTTT. Full variable domain (remainder filled in from reference TRBV2 and TRBJ1-1): EPEVTQTPSHQVTQMGQEVILRCVPISNHLYFYWYRQILGQKVEFLVSFYNNEISEKSEIFDDQFSVERPDGSNFTLKIRSTKLEDSAMYFCAQEGPRSSPEAFFGQGTRLTVV.

The rearrangement joins TRBV7-9 to TRBJ2-5; 14 nucleotides match TRBD2. V lost 5 bases, J lost 5 bases, and 7 bases stayed unmatched. The CDR3 consists of 16 residues. The germline V gene encodes CDR1 SEHNR and CDR2 FQNEAQ (reference sequence). CDR3 in DNA: TGTGCCAGCAGCCCAAGACTAGCGGGAGGGCGCGAGACCCAGTACTTC. As protein: CASSPRLAGGRETQYF.

This chain connects TRBV2 to TRBJ2-5; 10 bases line up with TRBD1. From germline, CDR1 is SNHLY and CDR2 FYNNEI. V shed 7 bases and J 5 bases; nucleotides not matched to a gene: 10. This CDR3 has 15 amino acids. CDR3 sequence: CASTGTGVSVETQYF. CDR3 nucleotides: TGTGCCAGCACCGGGACAGGGGTATCGGTGGAGACCCAGTACTTC. Looking up the rest from reference TRBV2 and TRBJ2-5 gives the full variable domain: EPEVTQTPSHQVTQMGQEVILRCVPISNHLYFYWYRQILGQKVEFLVSFYNNEISEKSEIFDDQFSVERPDGSNFTLKIRSTKLEDSAMYFCASTGTGVSVETQYFGPGTRLLVL.

The chain uses TRBV29-1 and TRBJ1-4, with 7 bases matching TRBD1. This CDR3 comprises 13 residues. Trimming cost V 6 bases and J 7 bases; bases outside gene matches: 8. Germline V gives CDR1 SQVTM, CDR2 ANQGSEA. The CDR3 sequence: CSVVGTAFEKLFF. As DNA, the CDR3 is TGCAGCGTGGTCGGGACAGCTTTTGAAAAACTGTTTTTT.

This clonotype appeared many times. The CDR3 reads CSVEGGETGELFF. In DNA form, the CDR3 reads TGCAGCGTTGAAGGAGGGGAGACCGGGGAGCTGTTTTTT. J is TRBJ2-2 and V is TRBV29-1; tentatively, D is TRBD1 or TRBD2 (5 bases each). The germline CDR1 and CDR2 sequences are SQVTM and ANQGSEA. Trimming stripped 1 base from V and 5 bases from J, with 8 bases between. The CDR3 runs to 13 residues.

This chain joins TRBV7-9 and TRBJ2-7; 7 nucleotides agree with TRBD1. The J call may be wrong; the DNA end is better matched by TRBJ2-1. The length of the CDR3 is 14 residues. Germline CDR1 reads SEHNR; CDR2 reads FQNEAQ (reference sequence). The CDR3 is CASSLRQGHNEQFF. CDR3 bases: TGTGCCAGCAGCTTACGACAGGGCCACAATGAGCAGTTCTTC.